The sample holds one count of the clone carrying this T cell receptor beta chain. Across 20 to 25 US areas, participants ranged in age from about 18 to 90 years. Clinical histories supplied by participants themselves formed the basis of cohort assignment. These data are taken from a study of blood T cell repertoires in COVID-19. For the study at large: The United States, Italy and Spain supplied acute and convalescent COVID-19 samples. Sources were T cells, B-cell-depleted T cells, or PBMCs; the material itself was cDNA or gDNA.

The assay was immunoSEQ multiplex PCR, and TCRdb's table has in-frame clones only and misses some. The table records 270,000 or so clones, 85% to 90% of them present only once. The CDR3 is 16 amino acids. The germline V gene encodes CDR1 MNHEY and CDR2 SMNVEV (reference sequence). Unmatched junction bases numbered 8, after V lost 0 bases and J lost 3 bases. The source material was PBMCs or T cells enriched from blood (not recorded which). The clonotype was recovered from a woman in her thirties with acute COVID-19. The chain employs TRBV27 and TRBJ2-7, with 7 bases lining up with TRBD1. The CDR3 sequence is CASSLSGQTAFYEQYF. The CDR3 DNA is TGTGCCAGCAGTTTATCGGGACAGACAGCATTCTACGAGCAGTACTTC.